This T cell receptor (beta chain) stems from a study of ipilimumab plus nivolumab after autologous stem cell transplantation (dated by TCRdb to the early 2020s). For context, the study as a whole: Trial patients received a median of about five ipilimumab doses and roughly eight nivolumab doses. Patients in the myeloma cohort were either high-risk and transplant-naive or had relapsed within 3 years of a first autologous transplant. Patients in the trial were undergoing autologous transplant and had high-risk diffuse large B cell lymphoma, mature T cell lymphoma, or multiple myeloma. Around 35 patients made up the trial's intent-to-treat population. General conclusions and limits of the study: Per the authors, a biologic rationale for further study of the post-transplant checkpoint inhibition approach was offered by T cell receptor repertoire, regulatory T cell phenotype and gut microbiota profiles. The authors concluded that, as post-transplant consolidation, combined checkpoint inhibition appeared tolerable.

About this clone: The antigen this receptor binds is unknown. Per-nucleotide qualities are absent, and no much larger clonotype sits a single base away.

The CDR3 starts with the cysteine, ends with the phenylalanine, and has 11 residues. Of all the DNA, just the CDR3 is kept, 33 bases in frame from base 1. According to the germline V gene, CDR1 reads SGHAT and CDR2 reads FQNNGV. Trimming removed 0 bases from V and 13 bases from J, leaving 4 bases between the germline ends. Starting 14 to 28 days after the autologous transplant, patients began checkpoint therapy, which included ipilimumab at 1 mg/kg intravenously on day 1 of selected weeks. Nivolumab was administered at 3 mg/kg intravenously on day 1 of weeks 1, 4, 7, 10, and every two weeks through week 26. This was a Phase Ib clinical trial that tested ipilimumab plus nivolumab, given as combined checkpoint inhibition, for consolidation following autologous stem cell transplantation. The library relied on the immunoSEQ multiplex PCR assay. Sourced from immuneACCESS, this table was stored by TCRdb with only in-frame sequences that have V and J called. A share of the clones is absent; for the studies checked, an unresolved V gene accounts for under half, and the remainder has no known explanation. The sample yields about 43,000 clones; roughly 88% were counted once. The ten largest clones add up to approximately 0.88% of the sample.

This receptor chain uses TRBV11-2 and TRBJ1-6, with the D gene not clear enough to name. The receptor's source is a male donor with multiple myeloma. The material sequenced was PBMCs, taken in a trial of ipilimumab plus nivolumab as post-transplant consolidation. The encoded CDR3 is CASSLEGPLHF. In nucleotide form, the sequence is TGTGCCAGCAGCTTAGAGGGGCCCCTCCACTTT.